The T cell receptor beta chain under discussion was sequenced for a study of shared clonotypes between healthy human individuals. The repertoire was sequenced with immunoSEQ multiplex PCR; TCRdb's copy has only in-frame clones and lacks some. This table holds some 2,400,000 clones, around 95% found once. The CDR3 is 15 amino acids. Trimming took 3 bases from V and 7 from J, leaving 16 bases between them. The germline V gene encodes CDR1 SGHTA and CDR2 FQGNSA. This sequence originates from a young man in good health. This rearrangement joins TRBV7-2 to TRBJ2-1; weak D call: TRBD2 (7 bases). Specimen: naive CD4+ T cells sorted from blood. Indicated subset: CD45RA+ positively selected. The DNA of the CDR3 is TGTGCCAGCAGCTTCGGGGGAGGGGGTTGGAATGAGCAGTTCTTC. Amino acids: CASSFGGGGWNEQFF.